The T cell receptor (beta chain) described here comes from a study of blood T cell repertoires in COVID-19. On the study more broadly: Acute and convalescent COVID-19 specimens originated in the United States, Italy and Spain. T cells, B-cell-depleted T cells, or PBMCs provided the cDNA or gDNA that served as material.

CDR3 length: 13 residues. Germline-derived CDR1 and CDR2 are MNHEY and SVGAGI. V was clipped by 6 bases and J by 0 bases, with 8 bases between them. As processed by the authors: Reference gene primers were amplified, and this amplification served to estimate nucleated cell counts. Here immunoSEQ multiplex PCR was the method, and the copy in TCRdb shows in-frame clones only, minus some. V, J and clone size are those of that table, while D and trimming were read from the DNA. The data show about 200,000 clones, over 75% seen once. The rearrangement joins TRBV6-5 to TRBJ1-1; possible D gene TRBD1, 5 bases. The TCR originated in a woman aged 40 to 49 with acute or convalescent COVID-19. The sequencing input was peripheral blood. CDR3 DNA sequence: TGTGCCAGCAGAAGACAGTTGAACACTGAAGCTTTCTTT. Its translation: CASRRQLNTEAFF.